This passage covers 27 T cell receptor beta chains from one sample sequenced in a study of shared clonotypes between healthy human individuals. Assay used: immunoSEQ multiplex PCR; TCRdb lists only in-frame clones, some missing. The sample includes roughly 2.6 million clones, roughly 92% seen only once; the top ten take roughly 0.14%. The specimen sequenced was naive CD4+ T cells sorted from blood. Subset specified: CD45RA+ positively selected. Receptor source: a man aged 18 to 29 in good health.

This clone was detected a few times. The CDR3 DNA sequence: TGTGCCAGCAGCCGACAGGGGAGGACCAATAATTCACCCCTCCACTTT. Translation: CASSRQGRTNNSPLHF. This chain connects TRBV11-2 to TRBJ1-6, with 8 bases fitting TRBD1. Germline V gene data show CDR1 as SGHAT and CDR2 as FQNNGV. With V trimmed by 5 bases and J by 5 bases, 8 bases remained unmatched. The length of the CDR3 is 16 residues.

In DNA, the CDR3 is TGTGCCAGCAGCCCCGGCGGGAGTTTCGTGGAGACCCAGTACTTC. It yields the protein CASSPGGSFVETQYF. The rearrangement uses TRBV7-9 and TRBJ2-5, with TRBD2 identical over 7 bases. There are 15 residues in the CDR3. The junction had 11 bases not matched to a gene; V was cut back by 5 bases and J by 5 bases. The germline V gene encodes CDR1 SEHNR and CDR2 FQNEAQ (reference sequence).

The chain has TRBV21-1 and TRBJ1-3. TRBV21-1 represents a pseudogene. The CDR3 is 12 residues long. In DNA, the CDR3 is TGTGCCAGCAGCCCGCCCCGAAACACCATATATTTT. Residues: CASSPPRNTIYF.

The chain carries TRBV2 and TRBJ1-2; no definite D call. The V end was cut by 8 bases, the J end by 5 bases, with 18 bases between. This CDR3 region has 14 residues. Germline V lookup: CDR1 SNHLY, CDR2 FYNNEI. This CDR3 is CASGRGGVGYGYTF. The DNA of the CDR3 is TGTGCCAGCGGCCGGGGTGGGGTCGGGTATGGCTACACCTTC.

This clone was recorded only once. Different DNA sequences within this sample yield the same CDR3. The chain uses TRBV2 and TRBJ2-2, with 10 bases lining up with TRBD1. The germline gives CDR1 SNHLY, CDR2 FYNNEI. The CDR3 is 15 amino acids. V trimming: 8 bases; J trimming: 5 bases; junction bases outside the gene matches: 8. The CDR3 loop reads CASRGGTGVTGELFF. CDR3 nucleotide sequence: TGTGCCAGCCGGGGCGGGACAGGGGTTACCGGGGAGCTGTTTTTT.

To note about this clone: At the DNA level, this CDR3 is encoded by other sequences in the same sample as well. V usage is TRBV9 and J usage is TRBJ2-2; 8 bases are a match to TRBD2. After removal of 1 base from V and 5 bases from J, the junction contained 4 bases not matched to a gene. The V gene's germline CDR1 is SGDLS and CDR2 YYNGEE. The length of the CDR3 is 15 residues. CDR3 region: CASSVRSGGTGELFF. The CDR3 nucleotides are TGTGCCAGCAGCGTACGAAGCGGGGGAACCGGGGAGCTGTTTTTT.

The chain uses TRBV29-1 and TRBJ2-7; 11 positions agree with TRBD1. With 7 bases clipped from V and 2 bases from J, the junction kept 13 bases outside the gene matches. Germline-derived CDR1 and CDR2 are SQVTM and ANQGSEA. The length of the CDR3 is 16 residues. CDR3 region: CSAADRGLLGAYEQYF. The CDR3 bases are TGCAGCGCCGCGGACAGGGGGCTCCTAGGGGCCTACGAGCAGTACTTC.

This clone was observed a single time. The rearrangement links TRBV30 to TRBJ1-4; D possibly corresponds to TRBD1 (6 bases). The germline gives CDR1 GTSNPN, CDR2 SVGIG (reference sequence). V was shortened by 1 base and J by 6 bases, with 18 bases between the two germline ends. The CDR3 loop spans 16 amino acids. CDR3 DNA sequence: TGTGCCTGGAGTGGACAGGAGGGGAGTTCCTATGAAAAACTGTTTTTT. Protein product: CAWSGQEGSSYEKLFF. The full variable domain, rest sourced from reference TRBV30 and TRBJ1-4, is SQTIHQWPATLVQPVGSPLSLECTVEGTSNPNLYWYRQAAGRGLQLLFYSVGIGQISSEVPQNLSASRPQDRQFILSSKKLLLSDSGFYLCAWSGQEGSSYEKLFFGSGTQLSVL.

This clone has a single count. V is TRBV19 and J is TRBJ2-2, with TRBD1 identical over 8 bases. Germline CDR1 and CDR2: LNHDA and SQIVND (reference sequence). Germline trimming cut 4 bases from V and 7 bases from J; bases unmatched to any gene: 5. The CDR3 totals 14 residues. CDR3 sequence reads: CASSTGGANGELFF. The CDR3 DNA reads as TGTGCCAGTAGTACAGGGGGCGCTAACGGGGAGCTGTTTTTT. The variable domain in full, completed from reference TRBV19 and TRBJ2-2, reads DGGITQSPKYLFRKEGQNVTLSCEQNLNHDAMYWYRQDPGQGLRLIYYSQIVNDFQKGDIAEGYSVSREKKESFPLTVTSAQKNPTAFYLCASSTGGANGELFFGEGSRLTVL.

CDR3 amino acids: CATSRAGGGVKNYGYTF. The DNA of the CDR3 is TGTGCCACCAGCAGAGCGGGGGGAGGGGTAAAAAACTATGGCTACACCTTC. The chain joins TRBV15 to TRBJ1-2; maybe TRBD1 (5 bases). This CDR3 is 17 amino acids long. Germline CDR1 reads LNHNV; CDR2 reads YYDKDF (reference sequence). V lost 1 base and J lost 2, with 17 bases in between.

The J gene is TRBJ1-1, the V gene TRBV5-8; D unclear. V shed 4 bases and J shed 1 base, with 26 bases lying between them. CDR1 and CDR2 (germline): SGHTS, YDEGEE. The CDR3 extends over 19 amino acids. Here the CDR3 reads CASSPGFPWTQWGNTEAFF. CDR3 bases: TGTGCCAGCAGCCCCGGGTTCCCCTGGACTCAATGGGGGAACACTGAAGCTTTCTTT.

The V call is TRBV19, the J call TRBJ1-1; TRBD1 aligns across 8 bases. Germline V gives CDR1 LNHDA, CDR2 SQIVND (reference sequence). V dropped 7 bases and J dropped 0; count of bases not matched to a gene: 7. The CDR3 runs 15 residues. The DNA of the CDR3 is TGTGCCAGTACCAAGACAGGGGCCTTGAACACTGAAGCTTTCTTT. It specifies CASTKTGALNTEAFF.

The CDR3 is CASASWQGASSNQPQHF. CDR3 bases: TGTGCCAGCGCTTCCTGGCAGGGGGCCAGCAGCAATCAGCCCCAGCATTTT. This chain joins TRBV28 and TRBJ1-5; TRBD1 aligns across 8 bases. Germline V gene sequence: CDR1 MDHEN, CDR2 SYDVKM. The ends lost 8 bases at V and 1 base at J; junction bases unmatched: 13. The CDR3 consists of 17 residues. The full variable domain, in which reference TRBV28 and TRBJ1-5 provide the parts outside the CDR3, is DVKVTQSSRYLVKRTGEKVFLECVQDMDHENMFWYRQDPGLGLRLIYFSYDVKMKEKGDIPEGYSVSREKKERFSLILESASTNQTSMYLCASASWQGASSNQPQHFGDGTRLSIL.

J is TRBJ2-2 and V is TRBV11-2; 7 bases map to TRBD2. With 4 bases clipped from V and 8 bases from J, the junction kept 7 bases outside the gene matches. The CDR3 is made up of 14 amino acids. Germline CDR1 SGHAT, CDR2 FQNNGV. This CDR3 reads CASSSGLREGELFF. CDR3 bases: TGTGCCAGCAGCTCTGGGTTGCGGGAGGGGGAGCTGTTTTTT.

In regard to this clone: The sample has other DNA sequences that encode this CDR3 too. The chain couples TRBV5-1 to TRBJ2-2; D call uncertain. V shed 3 bases and J shed 2 bases, with 5 bases lying between them. CDR1 and CDR2 from the germline V gene are SGHRS and YFSETQ. The CDR3 runs to 13 residues. The CDR3 loop reads CASSSDNTGELFF. Written as DNA, the CDR3 is TGCGCCAGCAGCTCGGATAACACCGGGGAGCTGTTTTTT.

This clone was picked up a small number of times. This chain connects TRBV2 to TRBJ1-1, with TRBD1 identical over 11 bases. Trimming removed 6 bases from V and 4 bases from J; junction bases left unmatched: 10. Per germline, CDR1 SNHLY and CDR2 FYNNEI. The CDR3 spans 16 residues. The CDR3 reads CASRGRTGGLSTEAFF. The CDR3 DNA is TGTGCCAGCAGAGGCAGGACAGGGGGCCTCAGCACTGAAGCTTTCTTT.

This rearrangement joins TRBV19 to TRBJ1-1; D gene uncertain. Germline V gene sequence: CDR1 LNHDA, CDR2 SQIVND (reference sequence). This CDR3 is built from 13 residues. Deletions cut 7 bases from V and 1 base from J, with 10 bases between. CDR3: CASKRTPNTEAFF. CDR3 nucleotide sequence: TGTGCCAGTAAAAGGACGCCGAACACTGAAGCTTTCTTT.

The rearrangement joins TRBV12-5 to TRBJ2-7, with TRBD1 matching 10 bases. CDR1 LGHNT and CDR2 FRNRAP come from the germline V gene. This CDR3 is 15 amino acids long. J lost 4 bases, V lost 1 base, and 4 bases had no gene match. Here the CDR3 DNA reads TGTGCTAGTGGTTTGGGGACAGGGGGTTCGTACGAGCAGTACTTC. The encoded protein is CASGLGTGGSYEQYF.

This clone was observed a handful of times. The chain employs TRBV2 and TRBJ1-1, with a tentative D call TRBD1 (6 bases). The ends were cut back, 3 bases at V and 3 bases at J, with 17 bases in the middle. The V gene's germline CDR1 is SNHLY and CDR2 FYNNEI. This CDR3 region has 16 residues. The CDR3 sequence: CASSDPFLQGDTEAFF. The DNA of the CDR3 is TGTGCCAGCAGTGACCCTTTCTTACAGGGTGACACTGAAGCTTTCTTT.

This clone has only one observation. The chain has TRBV29-1 and TRBJ2-5; D gene uncertain. V lost 6 bases and J 5 bases, leaving 10 bases between the germline ends. In germline, CDR1 is SQVTM, CDR2 ANQGSEA. This CDR3 is built from 11 residues. CDR3 nucleotide sequence: TGCAGCGTCCAACGATGGGAGACCCAGTACTTC. Amino acid sequence: CSVQRWETQYF.

This chain connects TRBV28 to TRBJ1-5; TRBD1 matches at 8 bases. From germline, CDR1 is MDHEN and CDR2 SYDVKM. CDR3 size: 15 residues. The V gene end was trimmed by 5 bases and the J gene end by 4 bases; junction bases not matched to a gene: 7. CDR3 region: CASSTTGVSNQPQHF. As DNA, the CDR3 is TGTGCCAGCAGTACGACAGGGGTTAGTAATCAGCCCCAGCATTTT.

The chain combines TRBV7-9 with TRBJ2-4; D uncertain. The V end lost 1 base, the J end lost 7 bases, and 14 bases lay between the germline ends. Germline CDR1 is SEHNR and CDR2 is FQNEAQ (reference sequence). The CDR3 sequence is 15 residues long. CDR3 amino acids: CASSLGGQDRNIQYF. Written as DNA, the CDR3 is TGTGCCAGCAGCTTAGGAGGCCAAGACCGGAACATTCAGTACTTC.

The rearrangement joins TRBV18 to TRBJ2-3; D is undetermined. The CDR3 sequence is 15 residues long. CDR1 is KGHSH, CDR2 LQKENI, per germline. Trimming took off 1 base at V and 2 bases at J, with 10 bases between the two ends. The CDR3 nucleotides read TGTGCCAGCTCACCACTGGATCAGAACACAGATACGCAGTATTTT. It yields the protein CASSPLDQNTDTQYF.

As regards this clone: The same CDR3 can be traced to other DNA sequences in this sample. This chain joins TRBV10-3 and TRBJ1-4, with no clear D. From germline, CDR1 is ENHRY and CDR2 SYGVKD. This CDR3 spans 13 amino acids. Trimming pared 0 bases from V and 13 bases from J, leaving 12 bases between. In DNA form, the CDR3 reads TGTGCCATCAGTGAGTCAACAGTTCTAAGACTGTTTTTT. This translates into CAISESTVLRLFF.

The chain joins TRBV9 to TRBJ2-5; 13 bases line up with TRBD2. With 6 bases clipped from V and 0 bases from J, the junction kept 5 bases outside the gene matches. Germline V gene lookup returns CDR1 SGDLS and CDR2 YYNGEE. This CDR3 has 16 residues. The CDR3 protein is CASILAGGGYQETQYF. The CDR3 DNA is TGTGCCAGCATACTAGCGGGAGGGGGGTACCAAGAGACCCAGTACTTC.

This chain connects TRBV18 to TRBJ2-7; no clear D. The CDR3 extends over 11 amino acids. The V and J ends lost 2 bases and 7 bases respectively, with 6 bases between them. Per the germline V gene, CDR1 is KGHSH and CDR2 is LQKENI. The CDR3 region has the DNA TGTGCCAGCTCACCAGCAGAAGAGCAGTACTTC. This codes for CASSPAEEQYF.

The count of this clone is one. The chain recombines TRBV10-3 with TRBJ1-1; 10 nucleotides align to TRBD1. J gave up 4 bases and V 6 bases, and 8 bases lay outside the gene matches. Germline CDR1 ENHRY, CDR2 SYGVKD. The length of the CDR3 is 15 residues. The CDR3 DNA follows: TGTGCCATCAGCGGCCCGGGACAGGGGTTCACTGAAGCTTTCTTT. It specifies CAISGPGQGFTEAFF.